The next 28 T cell receptor beta chains were all read from a single sample in a study of OX40 agonist ivuxolimab in advanced cancers. TCRdb keeps only in-frame clones here, not all; method: immunoSEQ multiplex PCR. The table lists fewer than 65,000 clones, 88% of them singletons, with approximately 7% in the top ten. Source: CD4+ or CD8+ T cells sorted from blood, taken in a trial of the OX40 agonist ivuxolimab. The receptors stem from an adult with an advanced solid tumor such as melanoma, head and neck, liver or kidney cancer.

The chain employs TRBV5-6 and TRBJ2-1; D gene unclear. Between the trimmed V and J ends, which lost 0 bases and 0 bases, there was a span of 7 bases. Germline lookup yields CDR1 SGHDT and CDR2 YYEEEE. The CDR3 contains 15 residues. In DNA form, the CDR3 reads TGTGCCAGCAGCTTGGACCACCTCTCCTACAATGAGCAGTTCTTC. Translating it yields CASSLDHLSYNEQFF. The variable domain in full, with the rest retrieved from reference TRBV5-6 and TRBJ2-1, is DAGVTQSPTHLIKTRGQQVTLRCSPKSGHDTVSWYQQALGQGPQFIFQYYEEEERQRGNFPDRFSGHQFPNYSSELNVNALLLGDSALYLCASSLDHLSYNEQFFGPGTRLTVL.

This sequence joins TRBV30 and TRBJ2-7; no firm D call. The CDR3 runs 13 residues. V lost 0 bases and J 6 bases, leaving 12 bases between the germline ends. CDR1 and CDR2 from the germline V gene are GTSNPN and SVGIG (reference sequence). The CDR3 nucleotides read TGTGCCTGGAGTGTAGGTCTTCGCGCCGAGCAGTACTTC. It codes for CAWSVGLRAEQYF.

The J gene is TRBJ2-7, the V gene TRBV5-4; D is unresolved. The CDR3 extends over 15 amino acids. V dropped 0 bases and J dropped 0 bases, with 10 bases sitting between them. Germline values: CDR1 SGHNT, CDR2 YYREEE (reference sequence). The CDR3 protein is CASSLGHGHSYEQYF. The CDR3, as DNA: TGTGCCAGCAGCTTGGGTCACGGGCACTCCTACGAGCAGTACTTC.

The chain uses TRBV28 and TRBJ1-4; TRBD1 might be the D (6 bases). Per the germline V gene, CDR1 is MDHEN and CDR2 is SYDVKM. This CDR3 contains 15 residues. The V end was cut by 3 bases, the J end by 3 bases, with 11 bases between. The CDR3 spells CASSFYRAANEKLFF. DNA for the CDR3: TGTGCCAGCAGTTTCTACAGGGCGGCTAATGAAAAACTGTTTTTT.

The chain is built from TRBV28 and TRBJ1-5; D gene ambiguous. Germline V CDR1 and CDR2: MDHEN, SYDVKM. The V gene lost 6 bases and the J gene lost 6 bases, with 12 bases spanning the gap. The CDR3 sequence is 13 residues long. CDR3 loop: CASSPPGVQPQHF. DNA of the CDR3: TGTGCCAGCAGCCCTCCTGGGGTTCAGCCCCAGCATTTT.

The V and J genes are TRBV7-2 and TRBJ2-3; TRBD2 agrees at 12 bases. The CDR3 has 19 amino acids. V shed 0 bases and J 5 bases; nucleotides not matched to a gene: 12. Germline CDR1 and CDR2: SGHTA and FQGNSA. DNA of the CDR3: TGTGCCAGCAGCTTAGCGAGGACTAGCGGGACGTCAGTCAAAGATACGCAGTATTTT. Translated, it gives CASSLARTSGTSVKDTQYF.

CDR3 sequence reads: CASSESSGYGETQYF. The CDR3 DNA follows: TGCGCCAGCAGTGAGTCCTCAGGGTATGGAGAGACCCAGTACTTC. The V call is TRBV10-1, the J call TRBJ2-5; weak D call: TRBD1 (5 bases). The CDR3 has 15 amino acids. V lost 0 bases and J lost 4, with 12 bases in between. From germline, CDR1 is WNHNN and CDR2 SYGVQD (reference sequence).

The chain employs TRBV6-6 and TRBJ2-3, with 7 bases that match TRBD2. Germline CDR1 reads MNHNY; CDR2 reads SVGAGI (reference sequence). J gave up 6 bases and V 6 bases, and 15 bases lay outside the gene matches. The CDR3 has 16 amino acids. The CDR3 loop reads CASRPGDSPGRDTQYF. Written as DNA, the CDR3 is TGTGCCAGCAGACCTGGGGACTCCCCCGGGAGGGATACGCAGTATTTT.

The chain couples TRBV4-1 to TRBJ2-5, with unresolved D. V lost 3 bases, J lost 4 bases, and 3 bases lay in between. This CDR3 region has 11 residues. The V gene's germline CDR1 is MGHRA and CDR2 YSYEKL. The CDR3 DNA sequence: TGCGCCAGCAGCCATCTAGAGACCCAGTACTTC. Amino acid sequence: CASSHLETQYF.

The chain links TRBV27 to TRBJ2-7, with D perhaps given as TRBD1 or TRBD2 (5 bases each). CDR1 MNHEY and CDR2 SMNVEV come from the germline V gene (reference sequence). With 4 bases removed from V and 2 bases from J, the gap between germline ends came to 15 bases. The CDR3 spans 15 residues. The CDR3 bases are TGTGCCAGCAGTTACTCGGGGCGGAGCGCCTACGAGCAGTACTTC. Translation: CASSYSGRSAYEQYF.

On this clone itself: The same CDR3 arises from other DNA sequences in this sample as well. This chain uses TRBV19 with TRBJ2-7; the match to TRBD2 covers 12 bases. This CDR3 contains 16 residues. Germline CDR1 and CDR2: LNHDA and SQIVND (reference sequence). J was trimmed by 4 bases and V by 10 bases; bases with no gene match: 14. The CDR3 loop reads CATKLAGGSVGYEQYF. Here the CDR3 DNA reads TGTGCCACCAAACTAGCGGGGGGATCTGTAGGGTACGAGCAGTACTTC.

V usage is TRBV7-3 and J usage is TRBJ2-7, with 8 bases fitting TRBD1. Germline V lookup: CDR1 SGHTA, CDR2 FQGTGA. The CDR3 totals 14 residues. Trimming at V came to 5 bases and at J to 1 base, leaving 4 bases not matched to a gene. CDR3 residues: CASSQDRDSYEQYF. CDR3 nucleotides: TGTGCCAGCAGCCAGGACAGGGATTCCTACGAGCAGTACTTC.

V is TRBV11-2 and J is TRBJ1-4; 10 bases align to TRBD1. J lost 6 bases, V lost 5 bases, and 3 bases had no gene match. CDR1 SGHAT and CDR2 FQNNGV come from the germline V gene. CDR3 length: 14 amino acids. The CDR3 region is CASSPGTGDEKLFF. The CDR3 bases are TGTGCCAGCAGCCCGGGGACAGGGGATGAAAAACTGTTTTTT. The variable domain in full, with the rest retrieved from reference TRBV11-2 and TRBJ1-4, is EAGVAQSPRYKIIEKRQSVAFWCNPISGHATLYWYQQILGQGPKLLIQFQNNGVVDDSQLPKDRFSAERLKGVDSTLKIQPAKLEDSAVYLCASSPGTGDEKLFFGSGTQLSVL.

The chain joins TRBV6-5 to TRBJ2-4, with 10 bases that match TRBD2. Germline V lookup: CDR1 MNHEY, CDR2 SVGAGI. V shed 7 bases, J shed 5 bases, and the junction held 5 bases outside the gene matches. The CDR3 consists of 14 residues. Written as DNA, the CDR3 is TGTGCCAGCAAGTCTAGCGGGAGTCAAAACATTCAGTACTTC. As protein: CASKSSGSQNIQYF.

This clone was observed once. The genes are TRBV27 and TRBJ2-1; a weak D match, TRBD2 (6 bases). Trimming pared 5 bases from V and 7 bases from J, leaving 15 bases between. Germline loops: CDR1 MNHEY, CDR2 SMNVEV (reference sequence). CDR3 length: 14 residues. The CDR3 region has the DNA TGTGCCAGCAGTCCGAGACTAGTTGTTAATGAGCAGTTCTTC. Protein product: CASSPRLVVNEQFF.

This clone turned up a few times. The chain combines TRBV11-2 with TRBJ2-2, with 8 bases fitting TRBD2. With 1 base clipped from V and 4 bases from J, the junction kept 2 bases outside the gene matches. Germline V gene lookup returns CDR1 SGHAT and CDR2 FQNNGV. CDR3 length: 15 residues. The CDR3 loop is CASSLGTSLTGELFF. CDR3 DNA sequence: TGTGCCAGCAGCTTAGGGACTAGCCTCACCGGGGAGCTGTTTTTT.

This sequence joins TRBV9 and TRBJ2-1, with D unclear. The germline gives CDR1 SGDLS, CDR2 YYNGEE. Between the trimmed V and J ends, which lost 4 bases and 1 base, there was a span of 15 bases. The CDR3 sequence is 16 residues long. CDR3 in DNA: TGTGCCAGCAGCCCTTACAATCCGTTGTCCTACAATGAGCAGTTCTTC. Residues: CASSPYNPLSYNEQFF.

The chain links TRBV30 to TRBJ1-2, with 7 bases matching TRBD1. CDR3 size: 13 residues. After removal of 3 bases from V and 2 bases from J, the junction contained 3 bases not matched to a gene. From germline, CDR1 is GTSNPN and CDR2 SVGIG (reference sequence). The CDR3 nucleotides are TGTGCCTGGAGCCAGGGGGGAAACTATGGCTACACCTTC. It codes for CAWSQGGNYGYTF.

V gene TRBV29-1 combines with J gene TRBJ2-2, with TRBD1 matching over 9 bases. J was trimmed by 0 bases and V by 6 bases; bases with no gene match: 8. The CDR3 loop spans 16 amino acids. Germline V CDR1 and CDR2: SQVTM, ANQGSEA. CDR3 sequence (DNA): TGCAGCGTCGGGGCCGGGACAGGGACGAACACCGGGGAGCTGTTTTTT. This translates into CSVGAGTGTNTGELFF.

The genes are TRBV11-3 and TRBJ2-2; no reliable D call. V shed 0 bases and J shed 3 bases, with 5 bases lying between them. This CDR3 region has 14 residues. Germline values: CDR1 SGHNT, CDR2 YENEEA. This CDR3 is CASSLDSYTGELFF. The CDR3 DNA reads TGTGCCAGCAGCTTAGACAGCTACACCGGGGAGCTGTTTTTT.

The chain links TRBV30 to TRBJ2-2; D is uncertain. The germline V gene encodes CDR1 GTSNPN and CDR2 SVGIG (reference sequence). The CDR3 loop spans 14 amino acids. V dropped 3 bases and J dropped 3 bases, with 11 bases sitting between them. The CDR3 DNA is TGTGCCTGGAGACATAGTCTCGACACCGGGGAGCTGTTTTTT. Translating gives CAWRHSLDTGELFF.

CDR3 DNA: TGCGCCAGCAGCTCAGGGACAGGGGTATTTTACGAGCAGTACTTC. Amino acid sequence: CASSSGTGVFYEQYF. The chain has TRBV5-1 and TRBJ2-7; 10 bases are a match to TRBD1. Germline V gene lookup returns CDR1 SGHRS and CDR2 YFSETQ. After removal of 3 bases from V and 4 bases from J, the junction contained 7 bases not matched to a gene. The CDR3 spans 15 residues. Together with reference TRBV5-1 and TRBJ2-7, the CDR3 gives the full variable domain: KAGVTQTPRYLIKTRGQQVTLSCSPISGHRSVSWYQQTPGQGLQFLFEYFSETQRNKGNFPGRFSGRQFSNSRSEMNVSTLELGDSALYLCASSSGTGVFYEQYFGPGTRLTVT.

The chain employs TRBV27 and TRBJ2-1; TRBD2 aligns across 10 bases. This CDR3 has 13 residues. With V trimmed by 4 bases and J by 9 bases, 3 bases remained unmatched. Germline CDR1 and CDR2: MNHEY and SMNVEV (reference sequence). The CDR3 DNA follows: TGTGCCAGCAGTTGGCGACTAGCGGGTGAGCAGTTCTTC. As protein: CASSWRLAGEQFF.

The genes are TRBV5-1 and TRBJ2-1, with 10 bases lining up with TRBD2. The CDR3 spans 18 residues. The germline CDR1 and CDR2 sequences are SGHRS and YFSETQ. With 0 bases clipped from V and 0 bases from J, the junction kept 6 bases outside the gene matches. CDR3 sequence reads: CASSLESSGSLSYNEQFF. The CDR3 DNA is TGCGCCAGCAGCTTGGAGTCTAGCGGGAGCCTCTCCTACAATGAGCAGTTCTTC.

The chain has TRBV14 and TRBJ2-3, with no clear D. The CDR3 is 16 residues long. CDR1 and CDR2 from the germline V gene are SGHDN and FVKESK. V lost 1 base and J 1 base, leaving 12 bases between the germline ends. The chain's CDR3 is CASSQAFGLGTDTQYF. CDR3 nucleotide sequence: TGTGCCAGCAGCCAAGCCTTCGGCCTCGGCACAGATACGCAGTATTTT. The whole variable domain, remainder taken from reference TRBV14 and TRBJ2-3, is EAGVTQFPSHSVIEKGQTVTLRCDPISGHDNLYWYRRVMGKEIKFLLHFVKESKQDESGMPNNRFLAERTGGTYSTLKVQPAELEDSGVYFCASSQAFGLGTDTQYFGPGTRLTVL.

The rearrangement joins TRBV27 to TRBJ2-7, with D possibly matching TRBD2 (5 bases). This CDR3 is 14 amino acids long. V lost 6 bases to trimming and J lost 6 bases, with 18 bases between them. Germline CDR1 MNHEY, CDR2 SMNVEV (reference sequence). The CDR3 nucleotides read TGTGCCAGCAGACTAAGAACTAGGACGGGCGAGCAGTACTTC. Amino acid sequence: CASRLRTRTGEQYF.

The V gene is TRBV5-1, the J gene TRBJ1-4, with TRBD1 identical over 9 bases. CDR1 and CDR2 from the germline V gene are SGHRS and YFSETQ. The CDR3 extends over 15 amino acids. V trimming: 4 bases; J trimming: 5 bases; junction bases outside the gene matches: 6. CDR3 sequence reads: CASSGSGTGNEKLFF. The CDR3 bases are TGCGCCAGCAGCGGGTCCGGGACAGGGAATGAAAAACTGTTTTTT.

V usage is TRBV5-1 and J usage is TRBJ2-7; D tentatively fits TRBD1 or TRBD2 (5 bases each). The germline CDR1 and CDR2 sequences are SGHRS and YFSETQ. V was clipped by 0 bases and J by 5 bases, with 18 bases between them. The CDR3 runs to 16 residues. CDR3: CASSLVGGQGSNEQYF. For the CDR3, the DNA is TGCGCCAGCAGCTTGGTGGGCGGGCAGGGTTCCAACGAGCAGTACTTC.